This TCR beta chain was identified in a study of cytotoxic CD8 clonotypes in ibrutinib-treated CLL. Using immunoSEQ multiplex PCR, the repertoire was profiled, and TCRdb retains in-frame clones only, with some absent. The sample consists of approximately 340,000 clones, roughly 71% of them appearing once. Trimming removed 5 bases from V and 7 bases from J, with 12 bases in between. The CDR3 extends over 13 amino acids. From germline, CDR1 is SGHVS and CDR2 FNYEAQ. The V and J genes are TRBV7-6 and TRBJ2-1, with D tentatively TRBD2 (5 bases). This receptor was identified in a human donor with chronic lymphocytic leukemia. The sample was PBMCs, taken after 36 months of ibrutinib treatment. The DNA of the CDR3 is TGTGCCAGCAGCACCCTTCCGGGGAATGAGCAGTTCTTC. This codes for CASSTLPGNEQFF.